This TCR beta chain emerged from a study of T cell changes during pregnancy in multiple sclerosis. Assay: immunoSEQ multiplex PCR; the TCRdb copy retains only in-frame clones and omits some. The sample lists approximately 80,000 clones; about 89% were seen once. Germline CDR1 SEHNR, CDR2 FQNEAQ (reference sequence). V was trimmed by 3 bases and J by 3 bases, leaving 12 bases between them. This CDR3 is 14 amino acids long. Sequenced here: PBMCs, sampled in the first trimester of pregnancy. The rearrangement uses TRBV7-9 and TRBJ2-7; possibly TRBD2 for D (6 bases). This clonotype was sampled from a female donor in good health, serving as a control in a pregnancy study. Some clones in this sample may be carry-over from other donors' samples. The CDR3 DNA reads as TGTGCCAGCAGCTTGGGCGGGGCAGTCTACGAGCAGTACTTC. Translated: CASSLGGAVYEQYF.